These 7 T cell receptor beta chains were sequenced from one sample in a study of PD-1 blockade in classical Hodgkin lymphoma. Clones were read by immunoSEQ multiplex PCR, and TCRdb kept only the in-frame ones, dropping some. The table has around 31,000 clones, roughly 90% seen once. The time point denotes: newly diagnosed, previously untreated cHL patient sample. Negative selection with magnetic separation was used to purify CD4+ T cells from thawed PBMCs. Sample: CD4+ T cells from blood. Receptor source: a human donor with classical Hodgkin lymphoma.

The chain joins TRBV7-2 to TRBJ1-2; perhaps TRBD1 as D (5 bases). Germline-derived CDR1 and CDR2 are SGHTA and FQGNSA. The V end lost 4 bases, the J end lost 5 bases, and 14 bases lay between the germline ends. This CDR3 comprises 14 residues. CDR3 residues: CASSSPRVVYGYTF. CDR3 sequence (DNA): TGTGCCAGCAGCTCCCCCAGGGTTGTTTATGGCTACACCTTC.

In this sample, this clone turned up a few times. This chain links TRBV19 with TRBJ1-5; 9 nucleotides line up with TRBD1. Germline V CDR1 and CDR2: LNHDA, SQIVND (reference sequence). This CDR3 is 15 amino acids long. The V gene end was trimmed by 7 bases and the J gene end by 3 bases; junction bases not matched to a gene: 7. The CDR3 bases are TGTGCCAGTACTGCTGACAGGGGGTTCAATCAGCCCCAGCATTTT. This gives the protein CASTADRGFNQPQHF.

The chain is built from TRBV7-2 and TRBJ2-2; 8 positions match TRBD1. CDR1 and CDR2 (germline): SGHTA, FQGNSA. With V trimmed by 5 bases and J by 7 bases, 15 bases remained unmatched. This CDR3 is 17 amino acids long. The CDR3 loop is CASSAYPPGQEYGELFF. The CDR3 DNA reads as TGTGCCAGCAGCGCCTATCCCCCGGGACAGGAGTACGGGGAGCTGTTTTTT. The full variable domain, with the rest looked up from reference TRBV7-2 and TRBJ2-2, is GAGVSQSPSNKVTEKGKDVELRCDPISGHTALYWYRQSLGQGLEFLIYFQGNSAPDKSGLPSDRFSAERTGGSVSTLTIQRTQQEDSAVYLCASSAYPPGQEYGELFFGEGSRLTVL.

The chain has TRBV19 and TRBJ2-5; 7 bases line up with TRBD2. The CDR3 consists of 16 residues. Trimming took 3 bases from V and 2 from J; bases not matched to a gene: 9. Germline CDR1 is LNHDA and CDR2 is SQIVND (reference sequence). As DNA, the CDR3 is TGTGCCAGTAGTATTAGCCGGGGAGGGGCACAAGAGACCCAGTACTTC. Translating gives CASSISRGGAQETQYF.

The chain employs TRBV2 and TRBJ2-3, with D tentatively TRBD2 (6 bases). This CDR3 has 14 residues. The V end was cut by 3 bases, the J end by 1 base, with 8 bases between. CDR1 is SNHLY, CDR2 FYNNEI, per germline. CDR3 sequence: CASSEGLGTDTQYF. The CDR3 nucleotides are TGTGCCAGCAGTGAGGGACTGGGCACAGATACGCAGTATTTT.

The gene calls are TRBV7-3 and TRBJ1-3; no reliable D call. Germline V gives CDR1 SGHTA, CDR2 FQGTGA. V lost 5 bases to trimming and J lost 2 bases, with 13 bases between them. The CDR3 loop spans 15 amino acids. CDR3 nucleotides: TGTGCCAGCAGCCAAGCTCCGGGGACTGGAAACACCATATATTTT. This sequence encodes CASSQAPGTGNTIYF. Complete variable domain (other parts from reference TRBV7-3 and TRBJ1-3): GAGVSQTPSNKVTEKGKYVELRCDPISGHTALYWYRQSLGQGPEFLIYFQGTGAADDSGLPNDRFFAVRPEGSVSTLKIQRTERGDSAVYLCASSQAPGTGNTIYFGEGSWLTVV.

This chain joins TRBV5-8 and TRBJ2-1; TRBD1 aligns across 7 bases. This CDR3 spans 12 amino acids. The V gene end was trimmed by 4 bases and the J gene end by 7 bases; junction bases not matched to a gene: 2. Per germline, CDR1 SGHTS and CDR2 YDEGEE. In DNA, the CDR3 is TGTGCCAGCAGCCGACAGGGTAATGAGCAGTTCTTC. Residues: CASSRQGNEQFF.